These 9 T cell receptor beta chains originate from one sample sequenced in a study of control samples from healthy donors and cancer patients (dated by TCRdb to 2020 to 2022). Library preparation was by the immunoSEQ multiplex PCR assay. TCRdb obtained this table from immuneACCESS and retained in-frame rearrangements with V and J assigned. These tables miss some clones; where compared with another copy, unresolved V genes account for less than half of the shortfall, and the remainder is unexplained. In this sample the table shows just under 150,000 clones, approximately 92% of which occur a single time. Roughly 3.1% of the sample goes to the ten largest clones. Sequencing input: blood. The receptors were gathered from a man aged 30 to 45 in good health.

This chain uses TRBV5-4 with TRBJ1-1, with D tentatively TRBD1 (5 bases). The V gene's germline CDR1 is SGHNT and CDR2 YYREEE (reference sequence). V was pared by 4 bases and J by 3 bases, with 13 bases between. This CDR3 has 14 amino acids. CDR3 coding DNA: TGTGCCAGCAGCCGGTGGGGCCTGGACACTGAAGCTTTCTTT. Protein: CASSRWGLDTEAFF.

The rearrangement links TRBV3-1 (or the pseudogene TRBV3-2) to TRBJ2-1; 14 nucleotides align to TRBD2. The CDR3 is 20 residues long. Germline CDR1 reads LGHDT; CDR2 reads YNNKEL (reference sequence). Trimming took 3 bases from V and 0 from J; bases not matched to a gene: 10. The CDR3 sequence is CASSQPGRLAGGNSYNEQFF. CDR3 DNA sequence: TGTGCCAGCAGCCAGCCGGGAAGACTAGCGGGGGGGAACTCCTACAATGAGCAGTTCTTC.

The V gene is TRBV2, the J gene TRBJ1-2; 9 bases match TRBD1. There are 13 residues in the CDR3. V shed 5 bases, J shed 5 bases, and the junction held 3 bases outside the gene matches. Per germline, CDR1 SNHLY and CDR2 FYNNEI. The chain's CDR3 is CASSPGTGYGYTF. The CDR3 DNA is TGTGCCAGCAGTCCCGGGACAGGGTATGGCTACACCTTC.

The V and J genes are TRBV10-1 and TRBJ2-7; D may be TRBD1 (5 bases). Trimming pared 4 bases from V and 5 bases from J, leaving 21 bases between. The germline gives CDR1 WNHNN, CDR2 SYGVQD (reference sequence). The CDR3 runs 16 residues. The CDR3 loop reads CASSGAPEGVVHEQYF. CDR3 nucleotides: TGCGCCAGCAGTGGAGCGCCCGAAGGGGTCGTCCACGAGCAGTACTTC.

The CDR3 nucleotides read TGTGCCACTGGGACTAGCGGGGGAGATTACAATGAGCAGTTCTTC. Protein product: CATGTSGGDYNEQFF. This chain links TRBV10-3 with TRBJ2-1, with 14 bases identical to TRBD2. Losses at the gene ends were 10 bases for V and 4 bases for J; bases not matched to a gene: 6. Looked up from germline, CDR1 is ENHRY and CDR2 is SYGVKD. This CDR3 is 15 amino acids long.

The chain joins TRBV28 to TRBJ1-1; possible D gene TRBD1, 5 bases. In germline, CDR1 is MDHEN, CDR2 SYDVKM. The CDR3 covers 14 residues. The germline V and J ends were trimmed by 4 bases and 0 bases, with 9 bases remaining between them. In DNA form, the CDR3 reads TGTGCCAGCAGTTGGGGACGGATGAACACTGAAGCTTTCTTT. Translated, it gives CASSWGRMNTEAFF.

This chain joins TRBV5-1 and TRBJ2-4, with 7 bases that match TRBD1. J was trimmed by 9 bases and V by 0 bases; bases with no gene match: 9. Per the germline V gene, CDR1 is SGHRS and CDR2 is YFSETQ. The CDR3 has 15 residues. The CDR3 loop is CASSLVAGGSGIQYF. The CDR3 DNA follows: TGCGCCAGCAGCTTGGTGGCAGGGGGATCGGGCATTCAGTACTTC.

The chain combines TRBV2 with TRBJ2-4; TRBD1 matches at 8 bases. Germline V gives CDR1 SNHLY, CDR2 FYNNEI. The CDR3 is 15 residues long. V dropped 4 bases and J dropped 6; count of bases not matched to a gene: 8. CDR3 coding DNA: TGTGCCAGCAGTGGCTATCGACAGGGGACAAACATTCAGTACTTC. Translated: CASSGYRQGTNIQYF.

The rearrangement links TRBV4-1 to TRBJ1-2; D is ambiguous. The CDR3 has 15 amino acids. Trimming left V 0 bases short and J 2 bases short, with 10 bases between. The germline V gene has CDR1 MGHRA and CDR2 YSYEKL. CDR3 protein: CASSQDPQLNYGYTF. CDR3 nucleotides: TGCGCCAGCAGCCAAGACCCCCAGCTCAACTATGGCTACACCTTC.